This is a list of T cell receptor beta chains from one sample in a study of CD8 T cells in ankylosing spondylitis. TCRdb re-called the 5' RACE reads through MiXCR, storing one row per CDR3 protein. The profile covers more than 650,000 distinct CDR3 sequences, with 10% to 15% appearing a single time and roughly 0.51% taken by the ten largest. Sequences were obtained from blood, either unsorted or a sorted T cell fraction (not recorded which). All receptors come from a male donor with ankylosing spondylitis. The CDR3 runs from the conserved cysteine through the conserved F or W. D genes are given only for firm matches. Some rows have no size entry. The others give once, few or many, or a class for an expanded clone.

few,TRBV7-2,TRBJ2-3,-,TGTGCCAGCAGCGCATATTCTGGCCAGGCAGATACGCAGTATTTT,CASSAYSGQADTQYF
-,TRBV20-1,TRBJ2-7,-,TGCAGTGCTTGCGGAGAGTTATACGAGCAGTACTTC,CSACGELYEQYF
many,TRBV5-1,TRBJ1-2,-,TGCGCCAGCAGCTTGAGAGAGGACTATGGCTACACCTTC,CASSLREDYGYTF
many,TRBV20-1,TRBJ1-1,-,TGCAGTGCTAGAGATGATCTTCAGGGCCGGGGTGAAGCTTTCTTT,CSARDDLQGRGEAFF
-,TRBV15,TRBJ2-7,TRBD2,TGTGCCACCAGCAGAGGGGGGGGACTAGTCGAGCAGTACTTC,CATSRGGGLVEQYF
few,TRBV20-1,TRBJ2-5,-,TGCAGTGCTAGGTCGGGGATACCCTTCCAAGAGACCCAGTACTTC,CSARSGIPFQETQYF
-,TRBV28,TRBJ2-2,-,TGTGCCTACAGGGACGGCGGGGAGCTGTTTTTT,CAYRDGGELFF
few,TRBV6-1,TRBJ1-2,TRBD1,TGTGCCAGAGGGGATCAGGGCAGGGGGCGGTTGATCTATGGCTACACCTTC,CARGDQGRGRLIYGYTF
many,TRBV20-1,TRBJ1-2,TRBD1,TGCAGTGTTCCCACCGGGACAGCCTATGGCTACACCTTC,CSVPTGTAYGYTF
-,TRBV20-1,TRBJ2-5,TRBD1,TGCAGTGCTCATCCTCGAAGGGGGCCGGGAGAGACCCAGTACTTC,CSAHPRRGPGETQYF